The subject of this entry is one T cell receptor beta chain. Its matching antigen is unknown. These data originate in a study of identical twins. One entry per CDR3 protein, called by TCRdb with MiXCR from the 5' RACE reads. The table lists just over 500,000 distinct CDR3 sequences, roughly a fifth of them singletons. Study outcomes and limitations: Abundant beta clonotypes from cord blood bore fewer insertions; memory repertoires lacked this pattern.

The same data also contributed to another study, on T cells expressing NK-cell markers. As that report states: Sorting in several experiments was restricted by an anti-gamma-delta TCR antibody to alpha-beta TCR T cells.

The TCR originated in a young woman in good health. Sequenced material: CD4+ T cells sorted from blood.

CDR3 DNA sequence: TGTGCCAGCAGGAACGGGATGACCTCCTACAATGAGCAGTTCTTC. Its protein product is CASRNGMTSYNEQFF. The rearrangement joins TRBV6-1 to TRBJ2-1; the D gene is possibly TRBD2 (5 bases). Germline V gene sequence: CDR1 MNHNS, CDR2 SASEGT. The CDR3 has 15 residues. Trimming shortened V by 6 bases and J by 0 bases, and 12 bases separated the two germline ends.